Following are 10 T cell receptor beta chains from one sample sequenced in a study of beta chain features in type 1 diabetes. Every isolated RNA sample was fully reverse transcribed, so sequencing captured expressed TCRB transcripts. Sequencing used immunoSEQ multiplex PCR; TCRdb keeps in-frame clones, though not all of them. The sample holds about 930,000 clones, roughly 15% seen once. What was sequenced was naive CD4+ T cells from blood. The receptors stem from a woman between 18 and 29 years old in good health.

This clone was seen more than once but under ten times. This chain joins TRBV27 and TRBJ2-2; 12 nucleotides align to TRBD2. Germline V gives CDR1 MNHEY, CDR2 SMNVEV (reference sequence). The length of the CDR3 is 16 residues. After removal of 5 bases from V and 5 bases from J, the junction contained 6 bases not matched to a gene. The CDR3 spells CASSPLGLAGTGELFF. CDR3 coding DNA: TGTGCCAGCAGTCCCCTAGGACTAGCGGGAACCGGGGAGCTGTTTTTT.

This clone was recorded a few times. The rearrangement joins TRBV7-2 to TRBJ2-5, with TRBD2 identical over 14 bases. The V segment lost 5 bases and the J segment 5 bases; nucleotides outside the gene matches: 10. Germline CDR1 is SGHTA and CDR2 is FQGNSA. CDR3 length: 17 residues. In nucleotides, the CDR3 is TGTGCCAGCAGCCGATCCGGGACTAGCGGGAGCTGGGAGACCCAGTACTTC. This sequence encodes CASSRSGTSGSWETQYF.

J is TRBJ1-4 and V is TRBV5-4; 8 bases match TRBD1. CDR1 and CDR2 from the germline V gene are SGHNT and YYREEE (reference sequence). The V and J ends lost 1 base and 6 bases, in that order; junction bases with no gene match: 2. The CDR3 runs to 14 residues. The CDR3 nucleotides are TGTGCCAGCAGCTTGACAGGGGGAGATGAAAAACTGTTTTTT. Protein product: CASSLTGGDEKLFF.

The gene calls are TRBV10-3 and TRBJ1-2, with D possibly being TRBD1 (6 bases). Germline V gene data show CDR1 as ENHRY and CDR2 as SYGVKD. The V and J ends lost 3 bases and 2 bases respectively, with 10 bases between them. The CDR3 extends over 14 amino acids. The CDR3 coding sequence is TGTGCCATCAGTGACCAGGGGCCCAACTATGGCTACACCTTC. This codes for CAISDQGPNYGYTF.

V and J are TRBV5-4 and TRBJ1-1; 7 nucleotides agree with TRBD1. The CDR3 extends over 16 amino acids. The V gene's germline CDR1 is SGHNT and CDR2 YYREEE (reference sequence). Losses at the gene ends were 4 bases for V and 1 base for J; bases not matched to a gene: 10. The CDR3 sequence: CASSPEGAGANTEAFF. CDR3 DNA sequence: TGTGCCAGCAGCCCCGAGGGGGCAGGAGCGAACACTGAAGCTTTCTTT.

This chain links TRBV12-5 with TRBJ1-2; TRBD1 might be the D (6 bases). Trimming shortened V by 1 base and J by 2 bases, and 8 bases separated the two germline ends. This CDR3 spans 14 amino acids. CDR1 is LGHNT and CDR2 is FRNRAP in the germline V gene. The CDR3 protein is CASGLGQGNYGYTF. The CDR3 DNA reads TGTGCTAGTGGTTTGGGGCAGGGGAACTATGGCTACACCTTC.

CDR3 nucleotides: TGTGCCAGCAGCGCGAGACTAGCTCAAGGAGAGACCCAGTACTTC. Amino acid sequence: CASSARLAQGETQYF. V usage is TRBV11-2 and J usage is TRBJ2-5, with TRBD2 matching over 7 bases. Per the germline V gene, CDR1 is SGHAT and CDR2 is FQNNGV. The CDR3 is 15 residues long. V gave up 5 bases and J gave up 4 bases; unmatched junction bases: 10.

The chain links TRBV27 to TRBJ2-1; D unresolved. CDR3 length: 16 amino acids. V was trimmed by 5 bases and J by 3 bases, leaving 17 bases between them. Germline V lookup: CDR1 MNHEY, CDR2 SMNVEV (reference sequence). The CDR3 spells CASSVLRSPNYNEQFF. CDR3 nucleotides: TGTGCCAGCAGTGTTCTTAGAAGTCCCAACTACAATGAGCAGTTCTTC.

V is TRBV28 and J is TRBJ2-1; the D gene is possibly TRBD1 (6 bases). Germline V gene lookup returns CDR1 MDHEN and CDR2 SYDVKM. The CDR3 length is 15 residues. The V gene lost 6 bases and the J gene lost 3 bases, with 15 bases spanning the gap. The CDR3 bases are TGTGCCAGCAGGCTCCCCCAACAGGGCTACAATGAGCAGTTCTTC. This sequence encodes CASRLPQQGYNEQFF.

The chain carries TRBV4-1 and TRBJ2-3; TRBD1 agrees at 8 bases. Germline CDR1 is MGHRA and CDR2 is YSYEKL. V shed 3 bases, J shed 2 bases, and the junction held 10 bases outside the gene matches. CDR3 length equals 17 residues. As DNA, the CDR3 is TGCGCCAGCAGCCAGCCGCTACAGGGGGGAAACACAGATACGCAGTATTTT. The encoded protein is CASSQPLQGGNTDTQYF.